These 30 T cell receptor beta chains came from one sample sequenced in a study of OX40 agonist ivuxolimab in advanced cancers. The protocol was immunoSEQ multiplex PCR, while the TCRdb copy is restricted to in-frame clones and leaves out a portion. Of fewer than 60,000 clones in the sample, about 85% were seen once. Material: CD4+ or CD8+ T cells sorted from blood, obtained in a trial of the OX40 agonist ivuxolimab. Receptors originate from an adult with an advanced solid tumor such as melanoma, head and neck, liver or kidney cancer.

This chain links TRBV7-9 with TRBJ2-2; the D call may be TRBD1 or TRBD2 (6 bases each). This CDR3 contains 14 residues. The V end was cut by 7 bases, the J end by 4 bases, with 13 bases between. Germline V gene lookup returns CDR1 SEHNR and CDR2 FQNEAQ (reference sequence). CDR3 nucleotides: TGTGCCAGCACCCGAGGAGGGGGCACCGGGGAGCTGTTTTTT. Its translation: CASTRGGGTGELFF.

This clone was detected only once. This sequence joins TRBV4-3 and TRBJ1-2; 8 bases align to TRBD1. The J segment lost 8 bases and the V segment lost 4 bases, leaving 15 bases of the junction unmatched. CDR1 is LGHNA, CDR2 YSLEER, per germline. The CDR3 contains 16 residues. CDR3 loop: CASSPGTGGSTYGYTF. The DNA for the CDR3 is TGCGCCAGCAGCCCGGGGACAGGAGGCTCGACCTACGGCTACACCTTC.

The chain has TRBV7-2 and TRBJ2-1; D unresolved. The V and J ends lost 4 bases and 6 bases respectively, with 16 bases between them. The CDR3 contains 15 residues. CDR1 SGHTA and CDR2 FQGNSA come from the germline V gene. The CDR3: CASSSSMSPFNEQFF. For the CDR3, the DNA is TGTGCCAGCAGCTCGTCAATGTCCCCATTCAATGAGCAGTTCTTC.

The chain employs TRBV19 and TRBJ2-6, with D tentatively TRBD1 or TRBD2 (5 bases each). Trimming stripped 8 bases from V and 2 bases from J, with 10 bases between. The CDR3 covers 14 residues. CDR1 is LNHDA, CDR2 SQIVND, per germline (reference sequence). CDR3 sequence: CASSRDAGANVLTF. The CDR3 region has the DNA TGTGCCAGTTCCAGGGACGCTGGGGCCAACGTCCTGACTTTC.

The chain combines TRBV7-8 with TRBJ2-3; D ambiguous. Germline V gene sequence: CDR1 SGHVS, CDR2 FQNEAQ. Between the trimmed V and J ends, which lost 3 bases and 3 bases, there was a span of 10 bases. The CDR3 has 14 residues. The CDR3, as DNA: TGTGCCAGCAGCTTGCAGATCCTTACAGATACGCAGTATTTT. It encodes CASSLQILTDTQYF.

This chain links TRBV6-1 with TRBJ2-7; tentative D call: TRBD2 (6 bases). Trimming pared 1 base from V and 5 bases from J, leaving 15 bases between. CDR1 and CDR2 (germline): MNHNS, SASEGT. The CDR3 is made up of 15 amino acids. In nucleotides, the CDR3 is TGTGCCAGCAGTGAAGGGCGGGATAGCCTGGACGAGCAGTACTTC. It translates to CASSEGRDSLDEQYF.

V gene TRBV28 combines with J gene TRBJ2-4, with TRBD1 matching over 9 bases. Germline CDR1 MDHEN, CDR2 SYDVKM. The CDR3 has 23 residues. The V gene end was trimmed by 3 bases and the J gene end by 0 bases; junction bases not matched to a gene: 24. CDR3 nucleotides: TGTGCCAGCAGTTTCCGTGGGCTCGGACAGGGGAGGGGGAAGGGGCTAGCCAAAAACATTCAGTACTTC. Translated: CASSFRGLGQGRGKGLAKNIQYF.

The CDR3 sequence is CASSEAGSVGYTF. The DNA for the CDR3 is TGTGCCAGCAGTGAAGCGGGCAGCGTTGGCTACACCTTC. This chain joins TRBV2 and TRBJ1-2; D uncertain. CDR3 length equals 13 residues. Germline V gene data show CDR1 as SNHLY and CDR2 as FYNNEI. V was trimmed by 0 bases and J by 7 bases, leaving 9 bases between them.

J is TRBJ2-2 and V is TRBV7-2, with D maybe TRBD2 (5 bases). Germline V gene lookup returns CDR1 SGHTA and CDR2 FQGNSA. Trimming shortened V by 5 bases and J by 1 base, and 11 bases separated the two germline ends. The CDR3 contains 15 residues. The CDR3 loop is CASSKRTQNTGELFF. In DNA form, the CDR3 reads TGTGCCAGCAGCAAACGGACTCAGAACACCGGGGAGCTGTTTTTT.

This clone has just a few counts. This chain connects TRBV10-3 to TRBJ2-6; D gene uncertain. V was pared by 4 bases and J by 0 bases, with 4 bases between. Looked up from germline, CDR1 is ENHRY and CDR2 is SYGVKD. The CDR3 is 14 amino acids. CDR3 residues: CAISVTSGANVLTF. The CDR3 nucleotides read TGTGCCATCAGTGTGACCTCTGGGGCCAACGTCCTGACTTTC.

This CDR3 is CASSTLAGEVNEQFF. The CDR3, as DNA: TGTGCCAGTAGTACTTTAGCGGGAGAGGTAAATGAGCAGTTCTTC. The chain joins TRBV19 to TRBJ2-1, with 9 bases fitting TRBD2. V shed 4 bases, J shed 7 bases, and the junction held 8 bases outside the gene matches. From germline, CDR1 is LNHDA and CDR2 SQIVND (reference sequence). The length of the CDR3 is 15 residues.

V and J are TRBV29-1 and TRBJ2-7; D is possibly TRBD2 (5 bases). The CDR3 contains 11 residues. Germline loops: CDR1 SQVTM, CDR2 ANQGSEA. The ends were cut back, 6 bases at V and 3 bases at J, with 9 bases in the middle. The CDR3 DNA reads as TGCAGCGTGCAGAGCGGCTACGAGCAGTACTTC. Translation gives CSVQSGYEQYF.

This chain links TRBV9 with TRBJ2-7; D uncertain. This CDR3 contains 14 residues. Trimming removed 0 bases at V and 2 bases at J, with 9 bases between. Germline CDR1 SGDLS, CDR2 YYNGEE. The CDR3 spells CASSVAALPYEQYF. DNA of the CDR3: TGTGCCAGCAGCGTAGCGGCTCTACCCTACGAGCAGTACTTC.

This chain links TRBV11-2 with TRBJ2-3; D is perhaps TRBD2 (6 bases). Germline values: CDR1 SGHAT, CDR2 FQNNGV. CDR3 length: 17 residues. V was clipped by 5 bases and J by 2 bases, with 20 bases between them. The CDR3: CASSPTGVAAYTDTQYF. The CDR3 coding sequence is TGTGCCAGCAGCCCCACCGGGGTAGCGGCATACACAGATACGCAGTATTTT.

The CDR3 nucleotides are TGTGCCAGCAGCCCTCTCGCCACTACGCAGTATTTT. It translates to CASSPLATTQYF. The chain recombines TRBV7-2 with TRBJ2-3; D remains ambiguous. There are 12 residues in the CDR3. Germline V gene sequence: CDR1 SGHTA, CDR2 FQGNSA. Trimming stripped 5 bases from V and 8 bases from J, with 11 bases between.

V gene TRBV19 combines with J gene TRBJ2-2, with no clear D. The CDR3 is 15 residues long. Germline CDR1 LNHDA, CDR2 SQIVND (reference sequence). V lost 1 base, J lost 6 bases, and 12 bases lay in between. CDR3 residues: CASSIGVLRSGELFF. CDR3 coding DNA: TGTGCCAGTAGTATAGGGGTCTTAAGGTCCGGGGAGCTGTTTTTT.

The rearrangement links TRBV7-9 to TRBJ2-3, with 10 bases aligning to TRBD2. CDR3 length: 15 amino acids. V was clipped by 10 bases and J by 6 bases; unmatched bases: 13. Germline V lookup: CDR1 SEHNR, CDR2 FQNEAQ (reference sequence). The CDR3 DNA reads TGTGCCACCCCAATACCAGCGGGAGGGGCTGATACGCAGTATTTT. The encoded protein is CATPIPAGGADTQYF.

This chain links TRBV11-3 with TRBJ2-7; either TRBD1 or TRBD2 may fit D (9 bases each). This CDR3 has 17 residues. The V and J ends lost 5 bases and 7 bases respectively, with 27 bases between them. Germline CDR1 reads SGHNT; CDR2 reads YENEEA. This CDR3 is CASSHRGPSGILREQYF. The CDR3 nucleotides are TGTGCCAGCAGCCACAGGGGGCCTAGCGGGATCTTGAGAGAGCAGTACTTC.

The J gene is TRBJ2-3, the V gene TRBV11-3; D gene ambiguous. V dropped 4 bases and J dropped 3 bases, with 5 bases sitting between them. The CDR3 has 12 amino acids. Germline loops: CDR1 SGHNT, CDR2 YENEEA. The CDR3 is CASSSGTDTQYF. The CDR3 bases are TGTGCCAGCAGCTCCGGGACAGATACGCAGTATTTT.

The chain uses TRBV6-5 and TRBJ2-7; D may be TRBD2 (6 bases). Germline CDR1 and CDR2: MNHEY and SVGAGI. The CDR3 is 15 amino acids. Trimming cost V 0 bases and J 2 bases, with 11 bases left between them. The CDR3 DNA reads TGTGCCAGCAGTTACTCGAGCCCGGGGGCCTACGAGCAGTACTTC. Protein: CASSYSSPGAYEQYF.

The gene calls are TRBV30 and TRBJ2-7; 10 bases are shared with TRBD1. This CDR3 comprises 14 residues. CDR1 is GTSNPN and CDR2 is SVGIG in the germline V gene (reference sequence). J lost 4 bases, V lost 4 bases, and 7 bases had no gene match. CDR3 sequence: CAWNTGQGKYEQYF. In DNA, the CDR3 is TGTGCCTGGAACACGGGACAGGGGAAGTACGAGCAGTACTTC.

The genes are TRBV7-2 and TRBJ2-1; tentatively, D is TRBD2 (5 bases). Per germline, CDR1 SGHTA and CDR2 FQGNSA. This CDR3 is built from 17 residues. V was shortened by 5 bases and J by 4 bases, with 21 bases between the two germline ends. CDR3 loop: CASSRTRPASLYNEQFF. The CDR3, as DNA: TGTGCCAGCAGCCGCACTAGACCCGCCTCGCTATACAATGAGCAGTTCTTC.

This clone was observed a single time. The gene calls are TRBV14 and TRBJ2-5; D call uncertain. The CDR3 consists of 14 residues. The V end was cut by 1 base, the J end by 1 base, with 7 bases between. Looked up from germline, CDR1 is SGHDN and CDR2 is FVKESK. The CDR3 region is CASSQVGIQETQYF. The CDR3 coding sequence is TGTGCCAGCAGCCAAGTTGGGATCCAAGAGACCCAGTACTTC.

The gene calls are TRBV5-4 and TRBJ1-2; 8 positions agree with TRBD1. After removal of 0 bases from V and 0 bases from J, the junction contained 7 bases not matched to a gene. The germline gives CDR1 SGHNT, CDR2 YYREEE (reference sequence). The CDR3 length is 17 residues. CDR3 bases: TGTGCCAGCAGCTTGGTTGTCAGGGGGCGATCTAACTATGGCTACACCTTC. This translates into CASSLVVRGRSNYGYTF.

The V gene is TRBV19, the J gene TRBJ2-5; TRBD2 is a possible D gene (5 bases). The CDR3 runs 16 residues. Germline V CDR1 and CDR2: LNHDA, SQIVND (reference sequence). V lost 7 bases, J lost 5 bases, and 23 bases lay in between. The CDR3 DNA reads TGTGCCAGTAAGCAGGTGGCGGGCGGAGGAAGGGAGACCCAGTACTTC. It encodes CASKQVAGGGRETQYF. Full variable domain (missing parts from reference TRBV19 and TRBJ2-5): DGGITQSPKYLFRKEGQNVTLSCEQNLNHDAMYWYRQDPGQGLRLIYYSQIVNDFQKGDIAEGYSVSREKKESFPLTVTSAQKNPTAFYLCASKQVAGGGRETQYFGPGTRLLVL.

This chain connects TRBV11-3 to TRBJ2-7, with D possibly TRBD2 on 7 matching bases. The V and J ends lost 5 bases and 7 bases respectively, with 18 bases between them. The CDR3 length is 14 residues. Germline V gene lookup returns CDR1 SGHNT and CDR2 YENEEA. The CDR3 sequence: CASSRTGRGEEQYF. In DNA form, the CDR3 reads TGTGCCAGCAGCCGAACAGGGAGGGGTGAAGAGCAGTACTTC.

This clone came up a few times. This rearrangement joins TRBV7-2 to TRBJ1-5, with D perhaps matching TRBD1 (6 bases). V was pared by 5 bases and J by 1 base, with 15 bases between. The CDR3 is made up of 16 amino acids. Per germline, CDR1 SGHTA and CDR2 FQGNSA. The CDR3 region has the DNA TGTGCCAGCAGCCGGGAGGGGGGATTAAGCAATCAGCCCCAGCATTTT. Amino acid sequence: CASSREGGLSNQPQHF. The full variable domain, with the rest looked up from reference TRBV7-2 and TRBJ1-5, is GAGVSQSPSNKVTEKGKDVELRCDPISGHTALYWYRQSLGQGLEFLIYFQGNSAPDKSGLPSDRFSAERTGGSVSTLTIQRTQQEDSAVYLCASSREGGLSNQPQHFGDGTRLSIL.

The gene calls are TRBV5-1 and TRBJ1-1; D is undetermined. The CDR3 spans 12 residues. Trimming took off 3 bases at V and 1 base at J, with 4 bases between the two ends. In germline, CDR1 is SGHRS, CDR2 YFSETQ. The CDR3 protein is CASSSGNTEAFF. The DNA of the CDR3 is TGCGCCAGCAGCTCCGGGAACACTGAAGCTTTCTTT.

V gene TRBV5-6 combines with J gene TRBJ2-4; 7 bases are shared with TRBD1. V shed 3 bases, J shed 4 bases, and the junction held 7 bases outside the gene matches. CDR1 and CDR2 (germline): SGHDT, YYEEEE. The CDR3 extends over 15 amino acids. DNA for the CDR3: TGTGCCAGCAGCTCAAACAGGGGTGCGAAAAACATTCAGTACTTC. This codes for CASSSNRGAKNIQYF.

V and J are TRBV12-2 and TRBJ2-3. TRBV12-2 is a documented pseudogene. The CDR3 length is 15 residues. CDR3 nucleotide sequence: TGTGCAAGTCGCTTAGGGCGTTTCCCCACAGATACGCAGTATTTT. Residues: CASRLGRFPTDTQYF.